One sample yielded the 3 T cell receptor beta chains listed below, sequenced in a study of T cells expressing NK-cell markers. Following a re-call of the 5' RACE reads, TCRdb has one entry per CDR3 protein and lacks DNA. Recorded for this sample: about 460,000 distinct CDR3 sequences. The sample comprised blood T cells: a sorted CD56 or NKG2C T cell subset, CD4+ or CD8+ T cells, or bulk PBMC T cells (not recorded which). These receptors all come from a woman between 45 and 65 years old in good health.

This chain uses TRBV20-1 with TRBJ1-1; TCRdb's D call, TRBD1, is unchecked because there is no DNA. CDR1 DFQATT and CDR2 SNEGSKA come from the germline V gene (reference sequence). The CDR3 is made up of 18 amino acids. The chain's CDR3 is CSARRVPGQGIVRPQAFF.

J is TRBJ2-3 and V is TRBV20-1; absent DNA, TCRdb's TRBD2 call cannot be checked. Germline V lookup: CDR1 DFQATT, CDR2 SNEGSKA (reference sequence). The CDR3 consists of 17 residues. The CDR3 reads CSAEGVLRGKATDTQYF.

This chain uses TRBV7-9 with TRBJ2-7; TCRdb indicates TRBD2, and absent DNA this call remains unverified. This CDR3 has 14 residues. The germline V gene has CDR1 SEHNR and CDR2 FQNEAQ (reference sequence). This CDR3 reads CASSYRGLADEQYF.